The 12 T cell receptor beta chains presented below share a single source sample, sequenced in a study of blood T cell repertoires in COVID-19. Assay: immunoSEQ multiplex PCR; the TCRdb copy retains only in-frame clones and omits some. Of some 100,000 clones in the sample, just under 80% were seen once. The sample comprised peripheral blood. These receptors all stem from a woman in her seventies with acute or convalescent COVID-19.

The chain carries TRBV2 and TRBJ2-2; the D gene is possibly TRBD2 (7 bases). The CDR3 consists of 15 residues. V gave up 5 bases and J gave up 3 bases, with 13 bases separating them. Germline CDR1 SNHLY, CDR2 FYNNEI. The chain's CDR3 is CASSRRGRDTGELFF. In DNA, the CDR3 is TGTGCCAGCAGTAGGAGGGGGAGGGACACCGGGGAGCTGTTTTTT.

The CDR3 bases are TGTGCCAGCAGTGAAAGCGTGATTTATGGCTACACCTTC. This translates into CASSESVIYGYTF. The chain couples TRBV2 to TRBJ1-2; D uncertain. The germline V gene has CDR1 SNHLY and CDR2 FYNNEI. CDR3 length: 13 amino acids. V gave up 2 bases and J gave up 5 bases, with 9 bases separating them.

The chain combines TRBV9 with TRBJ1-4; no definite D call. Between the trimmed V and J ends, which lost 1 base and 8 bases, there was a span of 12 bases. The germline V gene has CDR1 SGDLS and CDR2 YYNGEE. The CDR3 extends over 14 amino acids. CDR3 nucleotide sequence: TGTGCCAGCAGCGTAAATTCCGAGGAGGAAAAACTGTTTTTT. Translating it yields CASSVNSEEEKLFF.

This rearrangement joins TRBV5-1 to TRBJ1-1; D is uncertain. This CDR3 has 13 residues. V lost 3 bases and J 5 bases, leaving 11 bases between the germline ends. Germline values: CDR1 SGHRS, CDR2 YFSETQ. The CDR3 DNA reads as TGCGCCAGCAGCTGGGAGCCTGGAACTGAAGCTTTCTTT. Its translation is CASSWEPGTEAFF. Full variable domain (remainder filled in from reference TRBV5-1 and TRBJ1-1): KAGVTQTPRYLIKTRGQQVTLSCSPISGHRSVSWYQQTPGQGLQFLFEYFSETQRNKGNFPGRFSGRQFSNSRSEMNVSTLELGDSALYLCASSWEPGTEAFFGQGTRLTVV.

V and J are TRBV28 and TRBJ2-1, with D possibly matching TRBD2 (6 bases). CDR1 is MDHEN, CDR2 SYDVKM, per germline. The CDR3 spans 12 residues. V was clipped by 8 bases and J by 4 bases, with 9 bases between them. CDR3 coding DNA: TGTGCCAGCCGGGGGATATACAATGAGCAGTTCTTC. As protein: CASRGIYNEQFF. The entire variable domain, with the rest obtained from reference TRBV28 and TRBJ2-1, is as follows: DVKVTQSSRYLVKRTGEKVFLECVQDMDHENMFWYRQDPGLGLRLIYFSYDVKMKEKGDIPEGYSVSREKKERFSLILESASTNQTSMYLCASRGIYNEQFFGPGTRLTVL.

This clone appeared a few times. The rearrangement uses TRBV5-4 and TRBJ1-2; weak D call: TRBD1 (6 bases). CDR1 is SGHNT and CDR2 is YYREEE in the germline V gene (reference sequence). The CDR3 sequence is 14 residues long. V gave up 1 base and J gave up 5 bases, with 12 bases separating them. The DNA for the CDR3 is TGTGCCAGCAGCTTGAGCAGGGGCCTATATGGCTACACCTTC. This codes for CASSLSRGLYGYTF.

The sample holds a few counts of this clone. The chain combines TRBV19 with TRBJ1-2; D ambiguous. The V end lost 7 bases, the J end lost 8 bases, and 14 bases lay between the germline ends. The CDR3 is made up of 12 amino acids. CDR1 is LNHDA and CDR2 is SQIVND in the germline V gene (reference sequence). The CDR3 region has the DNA TGTGCCAGTAAAGACCAAGGGAGAGGCTACACCTTC. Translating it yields CASKDQGRGYTF.

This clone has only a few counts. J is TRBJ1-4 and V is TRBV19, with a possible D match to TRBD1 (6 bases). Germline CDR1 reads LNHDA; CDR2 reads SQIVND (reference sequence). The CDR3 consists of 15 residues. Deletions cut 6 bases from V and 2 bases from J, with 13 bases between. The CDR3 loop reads CASRSGERTNEKLFF. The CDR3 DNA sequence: TGTGCCAGTAGATCAGGGGAAAGGACTAATGAAAAACTGTTTTTT.

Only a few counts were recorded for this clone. The CDR3 sequence is CASSERGLTGELFF. CDR3 nucleotides: TGTGCCAGCAGTGAAAGGGGTTTGACCGGGGAGCTGTTTTTT. This chain uses TRBV6-1 with TRBJ2-2; D perhaps matches TRBD1 (5 bases). V was pared by 2 bases and J by 5 bases, with 9 bases between. CDR1 MNHNS and CDR2 SASEGT come from the germline V gene. The CDR3 spans 14 residues.

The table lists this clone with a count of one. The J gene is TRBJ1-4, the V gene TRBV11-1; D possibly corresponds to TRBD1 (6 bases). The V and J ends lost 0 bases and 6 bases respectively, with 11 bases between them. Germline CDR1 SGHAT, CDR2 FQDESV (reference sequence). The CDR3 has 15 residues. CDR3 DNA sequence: TGTGCCAGCAGCTTAGCCAGGGGCTCGCATGAAAAACTGTTTTTT. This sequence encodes CASSLARGSHEKLFF. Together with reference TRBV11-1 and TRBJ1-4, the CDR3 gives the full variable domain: EAEVAQSPRYKITEKSQAVAFWCDPISGHATLYWYRQILGQGPELLVQFQDESVVDDSQLPKDRFSAERLKGVDSTLKIQPAELGDSAMYLCASSLARGSHEKLFFGSGTQLSVL.

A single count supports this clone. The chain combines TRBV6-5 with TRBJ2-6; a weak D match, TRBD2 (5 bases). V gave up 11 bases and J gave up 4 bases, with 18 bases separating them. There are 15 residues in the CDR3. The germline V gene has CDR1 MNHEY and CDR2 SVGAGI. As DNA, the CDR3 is TGTGCCTCTACCCTCGACCCGGGGGGGGCCAACGTCCTGACTTTC. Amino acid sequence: CASTLDPGGANVLTF.

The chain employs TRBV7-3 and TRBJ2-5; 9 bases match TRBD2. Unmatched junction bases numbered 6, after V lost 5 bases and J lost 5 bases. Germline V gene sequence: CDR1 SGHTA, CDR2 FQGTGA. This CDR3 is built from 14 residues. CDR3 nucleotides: TGTGCCAGCAGCCCCGCTAGCGGGGTTGAGACCCAGTACTTC. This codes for CASSPASGVETQYF.